The 32 T cell receptor beta chains reported below all come from one sample, sequenced in a study of T cell responses to AZD1222 COVID-19 vaccine. Sequencing was performed with immunoSEQ multiplex PCR; in TCRdb, only in-frame clones are kept and a portion is missing. The table shows about 150,000 clones, with roughly 90% occurring only once. Sequencing used peripheral blood, obtained 28 days after the second AZD1222 dose. These receptor sequences come from an adult who received the AZD1222 COVID-19 vaccine.

The chain has TRBV9 and TRBJ2-3; 7 bases are shared with TRBD2. V was pared by 2 bases and J by 5 bases, with 8 bases of the junction left unmatched. The germline V gene encodes CDR1 SGDLS and CDR2 YYNGEE. The CDR3 totals 15 residues. DNA for the CDR3: TGTGCCAGCAGCGTTGGACTAGAGTTTCAAGATACGCAGTATTTT. Amino acid sequence: CASSVGLEFQDTQYF.

V is TRBV4-1 and J is TRBJ1-6; D ambiguous. Germline CDR1 MGHRA, CDR2 YSYEKL. The V gene lost 1 base and the J gene lost 11 bases, with 12 bases spanning the gap. The CDR3 contains 14 residues. The CDR3 nucleotides read TGCGCCAGCAGCCAAGTCGGGAGTAGGACACCCCTCCACTTT. Translated, it gives CASSQVGSRTPLHF.

V usage is TRBV12-3 or TRBV12-4 and J usage is TRBJ2-7; D is unresolved. The CDR3 is 12 amino acids. Trimming removed 6 bases from V and 4 bases from J, with 10 bases in between. The CDR3 bases are TGTGCCAGCAGCCCGGATACATACGAGCAGTACTTC. Protein product: CASSPDTYEQYF.

V usage is TRBV11-2 and J usage is TRBJ1-6, with D perhaps matching TRBD1 (5 bases). The V gene lost 4 bases and the J gene lost 0 bases, with 13 bases spanning the gap. The CDR3 totals 17 residues. Germline lookup yields CDR1 SGHAT and CDR2 FQNNGV. CDR3 residues: CASSSTEPSSYNSPLHF. CDR3 in DNA: TGTGCCAGCAGCTCGACAGAACCGAGCTCCTATAATTCACCCCTCCACTTT.

This chain links TRBV4-1 with TRBJ2-5; D remains ambiguous. Germline V gene sequence: CDR1 MGHRA, CDR2 YSYEKL. The CDR3 is 16 residues long. Trimming took 5 bases from V and 2 from J, leaving 18 bases between them. The CDR3 sequence is CASSSRLGLDQETQYF. DNA for the CDR3: TGCGCCAGCAGCTCAAGGTTGGGTCTCGATCAAGAGACCCAGTACTTC.

The chain's CDR3 is CASSFGTDQPQHF. CDR3 coding DNA: TGTGCCAGCAGTTTTGGGACCGATCAGCCCCAGCATTTT. The rearrangement uses TRBV28 and TRBJ1-5, with D possibly TRBD1 on 5 matching bases. Trimming stripped 3 bases from V and 5 bases from J, with 8 bases between. From germline, CDR1 is MDHEN and CDR2 SYDVKM. The CDR3 totals 13 residues.

The V and J genes are TRBV24-1 and TRBJ2-2; D is tentatively TRBD1 or TRBD2 (6 bases each). Germline V gene sequence: CDR1 KGHDR, CDR2 SFDVKD. The CDR3 consists of 14 residues. Trimming took off 5 bases at V and 6 bases at J, with 12 bases between the two ends. CDR3 sequence: CATSALGGAGELFF. CDR3 coding DNA: TGTGCCACCAGTGCCCTGGGGGGCGCCGGGGAGCTGTTTTTT.

The CDR3 sequence is CATSRKGTGTGGRNEQYF. CDR3 in DNA: TGTGCCACCAGCAGAAAGGGCACCGGGACAGGGGGCCGGAACGAGCAGTACTTC. This rearrangement joins TRBV15 to TRBJ2-7; 12 positions match TRBD1. Germline trimming cut 2 bases from V and 5 bases from J; bases unmatched to any gene: 13. CDR3 size: 18 residues. Germline V gene data show CDR1 as LNHNV and CDR2 as YYDKDF (reference sequence).

The rearrangement links TRBV10-3 to TRBJ1-3; D perhaps matches TRBD1 (6 bases). Germline V CDR1 and CDR2: ENHRY, SYGVKD. This CDR3 is built from 14 residues. V lost 7 bases and J lost 0, with 10 bases in between. CDR3 sequence (DNA): TGTGCCATCATGACAGGAAACTCTGGAAACACCATATATTTT. It translates to CAIMTGNSGNTIYF.

The chain has TRBV6-2 or TRBV6-3 and TRBJ1-5; tentatively, D is TRBD1 (5 bases). The V gene lost 1 base and the J gene lost 4 bases, with 11 bases spanning the gap. The germline V gene has CDR1 MNHEY and CDR2 SVGEGT. CDR3 length equals 15 residues. In DNA form, the CDR3 reads TGTGCCAGCAGTTACTTTGACAGTCCTAATCAGCCCCAGCATTTT. This translates into CASSYFDSPNQPQHF.

A single count supports this clone. This chain links TRBV13 with TRBJ2-7; D is perhaps TRBD1 or TRBD2 (5 bases each). Trimming stripped 2 bases from V and 5 bases from J, with 7 bases between. CDR3 length equals 12 residues. Germline V gives CDR1 PRHDT, CDR2 FYEKMQ (reference sequence). CDR3 in amino acids: CASSLLGDEQYF. For the CDR3, the DNA is TGTGCCAGCAGCTTATTGGGGGACGAGCAGTACTTC.

This chain connects TRBV18 to TRBJ1-6; TRBD1 is a possible D gene (5 bases). CDR1 is KGHSH and CDR2 is LQKENI in the germline V gene. The CDR3 totals 17 residues. V lost 3 bases and J 10 bases, leaving 22 bases between the germline ends. CDR3 in DNA: TGTGCCAGCTCACCGACTTTGCCAGGGCTGGGCACATCACCCCTCCACTTT. Its protein is CASSPTLPGLGTSPLHF.

The chain couples TRBV28 to TRBJ2-7, with 10 positions matching TRBD1. The CDR3 runs 14 residues. Looked up from germline, CDR1 is MDHEN and CDR2 is SYDVKM. The trim removed 6 bases at V and 6 bases at J, leaving 8 bases unmatched. CDR3 coding DNA: TGTGCCAGCAGCGCGGGACAGGGGTTTTCCGAGCAGTACTTC. Protein product: CASSAGQGFSEQYF.

CDR3 in DNA: TGTGCCAGCAGTCCCTGGGACGCCCCCCGGGAGGAGACCCAGTACTTC. This sequence encodes CASSPWDAPREETQYF. The J gene is TRBJ2-5, the V gene TRBV5-4, with D perhaps matching TRBD2 (6 bases). V lost 5 bases and J 5 bases, leaving 22 bases between the germline ends. CDR1 is SGHNT, CDR2 YYREEE, per germline (reference sequence). The CDR3 covers 16 residues. The whole variable domain, filled in from reference TRBV5-4 and TRBJ2-5, reads ETGVTQSPTHLIKTRGQQVTLRCSSQSGHNTVSWYQQALGQGPQFIFQYYREEENGRGNFPPRFSGLQFPNYSSELNVNALELDDSALYLCASSPWDAPREETQYFGPGTRLLVL.

CDR3 bases: TGTGCCAGCAGCCCGGGACTACAAACCTACGAGCAGTACTTC. Amino acids: CASSPGLQTYEQYF. The chain carries TRBV5-4 and TRBJ2-7, with 7 bases matching TRBD2. In germline, CDR1 is SGHNT, CDR2 YYREEE (reference sequence). Trimming removed 4 bases from V and 2 bases from J; junction bases left unmatched: 6. The CDR3 loop spans 14 amino acids.

This chain uses TRBV11-2 with TRBJ2-1, with D unclear. CDR3 length: 12 amino acids. Trimming stripped 5 bases from V and 4 bases from J, with 6 bases between. The germline CDR1 and CDR2 sequences are SGHAT and FQNNGV. In DNA, the CDR3 is TGTGCCAGCAGCCGAGCTTACAATGAGCAGTTCTTC. Its translation: CASSRAYNEQFF. The variable domain in full, completed from reference TRBV11-2 and TRBJ2-1, reads EAGVAQSPRYKIIEKRQSVAFWCNPISGHATLYWYQQILGQGPKLLIQFQNNGVVDDSQLPKDRFSAERLKGVDSTLKIQPAKLEDSAVYLCASSRAYNEQFFGPGTRLTVL.

This rearrangement joins TRBV3-1 (or the pseudogene TRBV3-2) to TRBJ2-7; 8 bases are shared with TRBD1. The CDR3 totals 18 residues. The germline gives CDR1 LGHDT, CDR2 YNNKEL (reference sequence). Losses at the gene ends were 4 bases for V and 4 bases for J; bases not matched to a gene: 18. CDR3 nucleotides: TGTGCCAGCAGCCCAACATCATTTCCATCGGGACAGGTATACGAGCAGTACTTC. It codes for CASSPTSFPSGQVYEQYF.

This chain connects TRBV10-3 to TRBJ2-1; D unresolved. The CDR3 consists of 15 residues. Germline CDR1 ENHRY, CDR2 SYGVKD. V was clipped by 7 bases and J by 3 bases, with 16 bases between them. CDR3 sequence reads: CAIKSQDAVYNEQFF. The CDR3 DNA reads as TGTGCCATCAAGTCGCAGGACGCAGTCTACAATGAGCAGTTCTTC.

The chain couples TRBV7-8 to TRBJ2-7; D may be TRBD2 (6 bases). CDR1 is SGHVS and CDR2 is FQNEAQ in the germline V gene. The CDR3 extends over 15 amino acids. V gave up 5 bases and J gave up 3 bases, with 17 bases separating them. The CDR3: CASSRRLGFGYEQYF. The CDR3, as DNA: TGTGCCAGCAGCAGACGACTAGGGTTCGGCTACGAGCAGTACTTC.

This chain connects TRBV7-9 to TRBJ1-1; maybe TRBD1 (5 bases). V was clipped by 4 bases and J by 1 base, with 13 bases between them. The germline CDR1 and CDR2 sequences are SEHNR and FQNEAQ (reference sequence). The CDR3 consists of 15 residues. CDR3 coding DNA: TGTGCCAGCAGCTCCTCGGACACCCCGAACACTGAAGCTTTCTTT. It translates to CASSSSDTPNTEAFF.

The chain uses TRBV6-2 or TRBV6-3 and TRBJ2-7; the match to TRBD1 covers 7 bases. From germline, CDR1 is MNHEY and CDR2 SVGEGT. With 2 bases clipped from V and 2 bases from J, the junction kept 6 bases outside the gene matches. This CDR3 comprises 15 residues. DNA for the CDR3: TGTGCCAGCAGTTACGAGGACAGGACCACCTACGAGCAGTACTTC. Amino acids: CASSYEDRTTYEQYF.

This chain uses TRBV4-2 with TRBJ1-5, with D unresolved. Per germline, CDR1 LGHNA and CDR2 YNFKEQ. The V end was cut by 0 bases, the J end by 7 bases, with 4 bases between. This CDR3 is 12 amino acids long. CDR3 residues: CASSQEDQPQHF. For the CDR3, the DNA is TGTGCCAGCAGCCAAGAGGACCAGCCCCAGCATTTT.

The chain's CDR3 is CASSTSGRRNEQFF. The CDR3 nucleotides read TGTGCCAGTAGTACTAGCGGGAGGCGTAATGAGCAGTTCTTC. The gene calls are TRBV19 and TRBJ2-1, with 11 bases identical to TRBD2. Germline CDR1 LNHDA, CDR2 SQIVND (reference sequence). J was trimmed by 7 bases and V by 4 bases; bases with no gene match: 3. There are 14 residues in the CDR3.

The CDR3 here is CATKLDRWDTEAFF. As DNA, the CDR3 is TGTGCCACCAAACTTGACAGGTGGGACACTGAAGCTTTCTTT. This sequence joins TRBV15 and TRBJ1-1; the D gene is possibly TRBD1 (6 bases). The CDR3 is made up of 14 amino acids. CDR1 LNHNV and CDR2 YYDKDF come from the germline V gene (reference sequence). The V and J ends lost 7 bases and 3 bases respectively, with 15 bases between them.

The gene calls are TRBV4-3 and TRBJ1-6; D uncertain. The ends were cut back, 1 base at V and 0 bases at J, with 7 bases in the middle. Germline V gene lookup returns CDR1 LGHNA and CDR2 YSLEER. The CDR3 totals 16 residues. In nucleotides, the CDR3 is TGCGCCAGCAGCCAAGCCCCGAGCTCCTATAATTCACCCCTCCACTTT. Translated: CASSQAPSSYNSPLHF.

The V gene is TRBV7-9, the J gene TRBJ1-1; D possibly corresponds to TRBD1 (5 bases). V lost 9 bases and J lost 3, with 17 bases in between. CDR1 SEHNR and CDR2 FQNEAQ come from the germline V gene (reference sequence). This CDR3 contains 14 residues. The CDR3 DNA is TGTGCCAGTGCCCGGGGGGGAACAGACACTGAAGCTTTCTTT. It translates to CASARGGTDTEAFF.

This CDR3 is CASSVVAGGETQYF. In nucleotides, the CDR3 is TGTGCCAGCAGCGTAGTAGCGGGGGGCGAGACCCAGTACTTC. The chain joins TRBV9 to TRBJ2-5; TRBD2 agrees at 10 bases. V gave up 0 bases and J gave up 5 bases; unmatched junction bases: 1. Germline CDR1 is SGDLS and CDR2 is YYNGEE. CDR3 length: 14 amino acids. Complete variable domain (other parts from reference TRBV9 and TRBJ2-5): DSGVTQTPKHLITATGQRVTLRCSPRSGDLSVYWYQQSLDQGLQFLIQYYNGEERAKGNILERFSAQQFPDLHSELNLSSLELGDSALYFCASSVVAGGETQYFGPGTRLLVL.

This chain uses TRBV6-5 with TRBJ1-6; no clear D. The germline V gene has CDR1 MNHEY and CDR2 SVGAGI. The CDR3 is 13 residues long. Between the trimmed V and J ends, which lost 0 bases and 10 bases, there was a span of 7 bases. The CDR3 reads CASSYSPGSPLHF. In DNA, the CDR3 is TGTGCCAGCAGTTACTCGCCGGGGTCACCCCTCCACTTT.

The chain combines TRBV5-1 with TRBJ2-7; TRBD1 or TRBD2 may be the D gene (7 bases each). Trimming took off 7 bases at V and 5 bases at J, with 22 bases between the two ends. This CDR3 is 15 amino acids long. Per the germline V gene, CDR1 is SGHRS and CDR2 is YFSETQ. CDR3 residues: CASHSPQGEGDEQYF. The CDR3 DNA reads TGCGCCAGCCATTCCCCCCAGGGGGAGGGGGACGAGCAGTACTTC.

The rearrangement links TRBV19 to TRBJ1-4; perhaps TRBD1 as D (6 bases). Per the germline V gene, CDR1 is LNHDA and CDR2 is SQIVND (reference sequence). The CDR3 length is 17 residues. V lost 4 bases and J 0 bases, leaving 15 bases between the germline ends. The CDR3 spells CASSKPGQPSTNEKLFF. In DNA, the CDR3 is TGTGCCAGTAGTAAACCCGGACAGCCCTCAACTAATGAAAAACTGTTTTTT.

The chain combines TRBV9 with TRBJ2-1; D remains unclear. Trimming took 4 bases from V and 2 from J, leaving 13 bases between them. This CDR3 has 15 amino acids. From germline, CDR1 is SGDLS and CDR2 YYNGEE. The CDR3 DNA follows: TGTGCCAGCAGCCCTGACCTGGCTACCTACAATGAGCAGTTCTTC. Translating it yields CASSPDLATYNEQFF.

The chain is built from TRBV7-9 and TRBJ1-5, with D possibly TRBD1 on 5 matching bases. Germline CDR1 is SEHNR and CDR2 is FQNEAQ (reference sequence). There are 15 residues in the CDR3. The V end was cut by 6 bases, the J end by 7 bases, with 19 bases between. Here the CDR3 reads CASSLGGTSKQPQHF. For the CDR3, the DNA is TGTGCCAGCAGTTTGGGGGGGACCTCTAAACAGCCCCAGCATTTT.